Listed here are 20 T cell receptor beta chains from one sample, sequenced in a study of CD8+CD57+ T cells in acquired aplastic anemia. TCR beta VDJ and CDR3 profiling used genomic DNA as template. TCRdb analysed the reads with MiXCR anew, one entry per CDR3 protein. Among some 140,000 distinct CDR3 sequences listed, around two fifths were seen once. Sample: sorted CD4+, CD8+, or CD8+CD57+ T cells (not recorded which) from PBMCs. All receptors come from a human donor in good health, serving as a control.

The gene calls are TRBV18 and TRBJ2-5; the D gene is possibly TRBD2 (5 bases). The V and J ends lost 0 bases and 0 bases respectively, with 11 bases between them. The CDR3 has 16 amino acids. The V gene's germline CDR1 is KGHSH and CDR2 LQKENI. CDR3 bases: TGTGCCAGCTCACCACCGGCGGGCCTAAACCAAGAGACCCAGTACTTC. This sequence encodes CASSPPAGLNQETQYF.

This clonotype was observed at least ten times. The CDR3 DNA is TGTGCCAGCAGTCCTCCTGAGGGGGGCTACGAGCAGTACTTC. Translated: CASSPPEGGYEQYF. The V call is TRBV6-1, the J call TRBJ2-7; D assignment may be TRBD1 or TRBD2 (6 bases each). The CDR3 length is 14 residues. Germline V gives CDR1 MNHNS, CDR2 SASEGT. V was clipped by 5 bases and J by 3 bases, with 14 bases between them.

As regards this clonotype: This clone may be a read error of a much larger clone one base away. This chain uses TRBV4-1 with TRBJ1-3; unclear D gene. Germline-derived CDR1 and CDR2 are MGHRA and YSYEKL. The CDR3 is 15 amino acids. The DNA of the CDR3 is TGCGCCAGCAGCCAAGACCGATTCTCTGGAAACGCCATATATTTT. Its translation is CASSQDRFSGNAIYF.

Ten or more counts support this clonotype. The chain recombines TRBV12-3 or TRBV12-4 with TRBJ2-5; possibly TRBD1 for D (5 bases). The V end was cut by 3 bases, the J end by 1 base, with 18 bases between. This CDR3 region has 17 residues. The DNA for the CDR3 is TGTGCCAGCAGTTTGTGGGTCCCCAGGGCTGGCCAAGAGACCCAGTACTTC. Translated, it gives CASSLWVPRAGQETQYF.

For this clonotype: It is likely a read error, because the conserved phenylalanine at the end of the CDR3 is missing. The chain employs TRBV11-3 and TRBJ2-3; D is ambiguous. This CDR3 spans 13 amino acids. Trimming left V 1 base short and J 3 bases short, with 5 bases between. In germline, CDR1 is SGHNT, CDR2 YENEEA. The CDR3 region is CASSLGPTDTQYS. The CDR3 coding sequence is TGTGCCAGCAGCTTAGGTCCAACAGATACGCAGTATTCT.

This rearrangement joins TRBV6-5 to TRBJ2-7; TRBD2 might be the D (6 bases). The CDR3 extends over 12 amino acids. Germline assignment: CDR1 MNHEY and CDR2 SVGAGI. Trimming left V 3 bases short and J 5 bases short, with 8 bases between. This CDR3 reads CASSYPGDEQYF. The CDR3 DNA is TGTGCCAGCAGTTATCCGGGGGACGAGCAGTACTTC.

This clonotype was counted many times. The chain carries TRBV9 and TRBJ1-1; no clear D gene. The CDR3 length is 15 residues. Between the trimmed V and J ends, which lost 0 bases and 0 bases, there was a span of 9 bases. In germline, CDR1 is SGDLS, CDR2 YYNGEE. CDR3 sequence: CASSVGDRLNTEAFF. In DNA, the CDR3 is TGTGCCAGCAGCGTAGGTGATAGACTGAACACTGAAGCTTTCTTT. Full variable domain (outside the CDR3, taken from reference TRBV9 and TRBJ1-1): DSGVTQTPKHLITATGQRVTLRCSPRSGDLSVYWYQQSLDQGLQFLIQYYNGEERAKGNILERFSAQQFPDLHSELNLSSLELGDSALYFCASSVGDRLNTEAFFGQGTRLTVV.

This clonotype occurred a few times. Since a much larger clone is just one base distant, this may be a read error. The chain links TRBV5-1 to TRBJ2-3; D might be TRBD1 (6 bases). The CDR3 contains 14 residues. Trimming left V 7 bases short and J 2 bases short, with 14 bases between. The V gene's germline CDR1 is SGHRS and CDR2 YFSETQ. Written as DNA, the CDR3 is TGCGCCAGCGGGACACGAAAAAACACAGATACGCAGTATTTT. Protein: CASGTRKNTDTQYF.

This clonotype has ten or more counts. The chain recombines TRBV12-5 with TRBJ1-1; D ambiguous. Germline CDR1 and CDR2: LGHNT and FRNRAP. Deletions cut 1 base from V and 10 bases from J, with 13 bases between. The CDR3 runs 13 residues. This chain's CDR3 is CASGLGIGTGAFF. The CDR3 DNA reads TGTGCTAGTGGTTTGGGAATAGGAACGGGAGCTTTCTTT.

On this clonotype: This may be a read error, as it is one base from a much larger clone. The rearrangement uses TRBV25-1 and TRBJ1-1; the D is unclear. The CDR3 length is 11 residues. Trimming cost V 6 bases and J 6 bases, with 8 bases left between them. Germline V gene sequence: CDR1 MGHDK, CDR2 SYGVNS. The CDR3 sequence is CASSPGSEAFF. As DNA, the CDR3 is TGTGCCAGCAGCCCAGGATCTGAAGCTTTCTTT. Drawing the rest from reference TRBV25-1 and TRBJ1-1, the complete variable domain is EADIYQTPRYLVIGTGKKITLECSQTMGHDKMYWYQQDPGMELHLIHYSYGVNSTEKGDLSSESTVSRIRTEHFPLTLESARPSHTSQYLCASSPGSEAFFGQGTRLTVV.

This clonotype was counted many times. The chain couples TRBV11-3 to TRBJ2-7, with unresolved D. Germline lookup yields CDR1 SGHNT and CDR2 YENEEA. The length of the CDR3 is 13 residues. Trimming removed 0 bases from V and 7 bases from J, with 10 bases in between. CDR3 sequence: CASSLDQRREQYF. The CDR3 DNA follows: TGTGCCAGCAGCTTAGACCAGCGACGGGAGCAGTACTTC.

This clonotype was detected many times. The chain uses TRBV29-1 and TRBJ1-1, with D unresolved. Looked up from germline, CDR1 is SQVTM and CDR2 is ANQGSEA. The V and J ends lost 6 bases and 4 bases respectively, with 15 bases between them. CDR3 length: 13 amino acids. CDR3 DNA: TGCAGCGTAAGACCCTGGGGAAGCACTGAAGCTTTCTTT. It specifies CSVRPWGSTEAFF.

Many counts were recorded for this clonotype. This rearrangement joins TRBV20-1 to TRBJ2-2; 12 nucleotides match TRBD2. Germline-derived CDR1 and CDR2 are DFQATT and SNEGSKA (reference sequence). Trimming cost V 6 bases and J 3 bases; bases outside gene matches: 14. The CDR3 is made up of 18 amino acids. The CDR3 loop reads CSATTGTSGRWDTGELFF. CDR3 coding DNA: TGCAGTGCCACAACCGGGACTAGCGGGCGCTGGGACACCGGGGAGCTGTTTTTT.

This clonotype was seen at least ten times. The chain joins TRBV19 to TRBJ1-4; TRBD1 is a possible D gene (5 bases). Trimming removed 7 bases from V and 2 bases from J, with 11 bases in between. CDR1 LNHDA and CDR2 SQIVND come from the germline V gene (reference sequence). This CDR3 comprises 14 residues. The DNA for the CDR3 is TGTGCCAGTAAAGGTCCAGGGACTAATGAAAAACTGTTTTTT. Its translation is CASKGPGTNEKLFF.

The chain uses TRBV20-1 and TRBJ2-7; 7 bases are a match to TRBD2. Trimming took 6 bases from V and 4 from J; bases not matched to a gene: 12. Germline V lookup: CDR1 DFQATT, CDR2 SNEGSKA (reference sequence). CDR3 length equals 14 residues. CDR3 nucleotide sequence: TGCAGTGCCACGCCCCTAGCGGAGCGTTACGAGCAGTACTTC. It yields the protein CSATPLAERYEQYF.

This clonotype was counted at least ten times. CDR3 amino acids: CASSEAGLHEQYF. For the CDR3, the DNA is TGTGCCAGCAGTGAGGCGGGGCTCCACGAGCAGTACTTC. The chain carries TRBV6-1 and TRBJ2-7; the D gene is possibly TRBD2 (6 bases). Germline CDR1 MNHNS, CDR2 SASEGT. The CDR3 is 13 amino acids. Trimming stripped 3 bases from V and 5 bases from J, with 11 bases between.

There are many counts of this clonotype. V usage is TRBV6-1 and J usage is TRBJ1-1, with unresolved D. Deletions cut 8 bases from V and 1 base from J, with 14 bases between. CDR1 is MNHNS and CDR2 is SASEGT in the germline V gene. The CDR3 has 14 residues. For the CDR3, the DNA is TGTGCCAGCTTCGACCCTTGGCCGAACACTGAAGCTTTCTTT. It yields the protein CASFDPWPNTEAFF.

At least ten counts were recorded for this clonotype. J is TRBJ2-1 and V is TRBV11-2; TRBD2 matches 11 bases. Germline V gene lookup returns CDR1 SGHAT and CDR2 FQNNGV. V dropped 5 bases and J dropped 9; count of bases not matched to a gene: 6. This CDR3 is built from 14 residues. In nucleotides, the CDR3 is TGTGCCAGCAGCCTTAGCGGGAGGGGGGTTGAGCAGTTCTTC. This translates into CASSLSGRGVEQFF.

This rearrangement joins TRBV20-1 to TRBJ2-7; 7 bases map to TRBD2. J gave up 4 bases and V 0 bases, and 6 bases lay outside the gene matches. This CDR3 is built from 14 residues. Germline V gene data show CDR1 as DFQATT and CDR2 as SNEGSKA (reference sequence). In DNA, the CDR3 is TGCAGTGCTAGAGAAACCGGGGACTATTACGAGCAGTACTTC. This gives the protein CSARETGDYYEQYF.

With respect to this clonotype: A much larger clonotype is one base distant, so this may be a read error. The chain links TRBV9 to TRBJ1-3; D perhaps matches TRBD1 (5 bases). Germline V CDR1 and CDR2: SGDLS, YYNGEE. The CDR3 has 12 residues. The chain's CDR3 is CASSGDGSTIYF. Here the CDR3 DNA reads TGTGCCAGCAGCGGGGACGGAAGCACCATATATTTT.